This TCR beta chain was identified during a study of T-cell memory formation after mild COVID-19. Trimming shortened V by 3 bases and J by 5 bases, and 13 bases separated the two germline ends. The CDR3 length is 13 residues. Germline V gene lookup returns CDR1 SQVTM and CDR2 ANQGSEA. TCRdb ran MiXCR on the 5' RACE reads and lists one entry per CDR3 protein. The sample includes 250,000 to 300,000 distinct CDR3 sequences, under 20% of them seen just once. The J gene is TRBJ1-2, the V gene TRBV29-1, with D hard to call. Sequenced sample: PBMCs or a T cell subset sorted from them (not recorded which). This sequence was found in a man aged 18 to 30 who had mild COVID-19 (a few samples of this study predate the infection). Cell type and time point are not known. The CDR3 loop reads CSVEGSTIYGYTF. In nucleotides, the CDR3 is TGCAGCGTTGAGGGGTCGACCATTTATGGCTACACCTTC.